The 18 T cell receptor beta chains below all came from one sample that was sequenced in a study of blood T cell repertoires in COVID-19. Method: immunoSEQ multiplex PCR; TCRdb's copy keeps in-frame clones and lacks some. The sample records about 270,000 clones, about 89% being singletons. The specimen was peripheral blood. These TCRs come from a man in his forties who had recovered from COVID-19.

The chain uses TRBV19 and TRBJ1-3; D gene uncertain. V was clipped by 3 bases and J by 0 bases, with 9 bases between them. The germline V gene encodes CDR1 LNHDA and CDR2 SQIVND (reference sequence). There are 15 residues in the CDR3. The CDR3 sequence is CASSMPSLSGNTIYF. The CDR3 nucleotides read TGTGCCAGTAGTATGCCGAGTCTCTCTGGAAACACCATATATTTT.

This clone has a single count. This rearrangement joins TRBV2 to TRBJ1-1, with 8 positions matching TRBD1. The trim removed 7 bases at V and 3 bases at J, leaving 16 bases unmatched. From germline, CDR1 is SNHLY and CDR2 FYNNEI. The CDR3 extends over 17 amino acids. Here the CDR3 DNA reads TGTGCCAGCAAGAGGGTCCACAGGGGGTTTGGCGACACTGAAGCTTTCTTT. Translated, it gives CASKRVHRGFGDTEAFF.

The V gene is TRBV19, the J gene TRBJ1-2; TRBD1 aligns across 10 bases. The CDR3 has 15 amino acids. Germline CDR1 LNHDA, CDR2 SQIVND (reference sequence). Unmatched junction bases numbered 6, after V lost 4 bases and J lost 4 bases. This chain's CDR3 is CASSTTGGGLYGYTF. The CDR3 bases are TGTGCCAGTAGTACGACAGGGGGCGGACTCTATGGCTACACCTTC.

CDR3 coding DNA: TGTGCCACCGGAGGCCCCCTGGAAACCGGGGAGCTGTTTTTT. Translation: CATGGPLETGELFF. The V gene is TRBV5-4, the J gene TRBJ2-2; tentative D call: TRBD2 (5 bases). Germline V gene data show CDR1 as SGHNT and CDR2 as YYREEE (reference sequence). CDR3 length: 14 residues. V was shortened by 9 bases and J by 5 bases, with 17 bases between the two germline ends.

The CDR3: CATTSPPGQNYEQYF. The CDR3 region has the DNA TGTGCCACTACCAGCCCACCGGGACAGAACTACGAGCAGTACTTC. The gene calls are TRBV6-5 and TRBJ2-7; TRBD1 aligns across 7 bases. The CDR3 has 15 residues. V was pared by 10 bases and J by 3 bases, with 15 bases of the junction left unmatched. CDR1 and CDR2 (germline): MNHEY, SVGAGI.

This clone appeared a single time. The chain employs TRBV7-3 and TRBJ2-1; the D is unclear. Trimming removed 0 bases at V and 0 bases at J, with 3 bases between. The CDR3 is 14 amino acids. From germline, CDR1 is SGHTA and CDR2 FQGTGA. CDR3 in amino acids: CASSLTSSYNEQFF. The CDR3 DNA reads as TGTGCCAGCAGCTTAACGAGCTCCTACAATGAGCAGTTCTTC.

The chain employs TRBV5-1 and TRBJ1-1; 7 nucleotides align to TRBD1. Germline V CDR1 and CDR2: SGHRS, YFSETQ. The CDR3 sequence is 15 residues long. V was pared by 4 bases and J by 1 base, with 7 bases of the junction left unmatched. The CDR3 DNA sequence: TGCGCCAGCAGCACCTTAGGGACAGCGAACACTGAAGCTTTCTTT. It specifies CASSTLGTANTEAFF.

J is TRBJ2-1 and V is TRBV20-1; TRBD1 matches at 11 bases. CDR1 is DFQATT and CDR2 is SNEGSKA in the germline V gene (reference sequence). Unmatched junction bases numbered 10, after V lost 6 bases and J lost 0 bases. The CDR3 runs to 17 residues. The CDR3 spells CSASGQGARSSYNEQFF. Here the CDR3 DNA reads TGCAGTGCCAGTGGACAGGGGGCGCGTAGCTCCTACAATGAGCAGTTCTTC.

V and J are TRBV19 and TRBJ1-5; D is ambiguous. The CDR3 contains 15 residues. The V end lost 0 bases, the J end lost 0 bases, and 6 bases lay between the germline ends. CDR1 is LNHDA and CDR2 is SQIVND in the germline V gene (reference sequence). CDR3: CASSIEADSNQPQHF. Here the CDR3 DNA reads TGTGCCAGTAGTATAGAGGCGGATAGCAATCAGCCCCAGCATTTT.

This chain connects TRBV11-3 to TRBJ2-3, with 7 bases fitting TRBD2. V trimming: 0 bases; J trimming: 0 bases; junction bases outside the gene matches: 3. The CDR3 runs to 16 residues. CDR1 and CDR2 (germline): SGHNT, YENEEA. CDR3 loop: CASSLEQGGSTDTQYF. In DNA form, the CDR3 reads TGTGCCAGCAGCTTAGAGCAGGGAGGGAGCACAGATACGCAGTATTTT.

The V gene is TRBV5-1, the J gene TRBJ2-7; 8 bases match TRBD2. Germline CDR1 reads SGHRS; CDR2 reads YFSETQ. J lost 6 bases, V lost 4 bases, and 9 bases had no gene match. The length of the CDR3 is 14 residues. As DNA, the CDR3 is TGCGCCAGCAGCAGGGGACTAGACCTCTCCGAGCAGTACTTC. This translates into CASSRGLDLSEQYF.

CDR3 protein: CASSSFASGRAGLVSHEQYF. CDR3 coding DNA: TGTGCCAGCAGCTCCTTTGCTAGCGGGAGGGCCGGTTTGGTCTCTCACGAGCAGTACTTC. This chain links TRBV13 with TRBJ2-7; TRBD2 agrees at 12 bases. The germline CDR1 and CDR2 sequences are PRHDT and FYEKMQ (reference sequence). V lost 4 bases, J lost 5 bases, and 21 bases stayed unmatched. The length of the CDR3 is 20 residues.

DNA of the CDR3: TGTGCCAGCACTCTGGGGGCAGGTGGCTACACCTTC. It is translated as CASTLGAGGYTF. The chain uses TRBV12-3 or TRBV12-4 and TRBJ1-2, with D possibly TRBD1 on 6 matching bases. The ends were cut back, 7 bases at V and 7 bases at J, with 13 bases in the middle. This CDR3 has 12 residues.

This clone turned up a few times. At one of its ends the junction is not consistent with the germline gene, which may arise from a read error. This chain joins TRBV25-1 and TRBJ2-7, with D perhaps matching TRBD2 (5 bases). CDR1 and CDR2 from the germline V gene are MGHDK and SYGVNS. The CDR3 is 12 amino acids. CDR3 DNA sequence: TGTGCCAGCAGATTTGGCGGGCCTCGGTTATTCTTC. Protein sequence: CASRFGGPRLFF.

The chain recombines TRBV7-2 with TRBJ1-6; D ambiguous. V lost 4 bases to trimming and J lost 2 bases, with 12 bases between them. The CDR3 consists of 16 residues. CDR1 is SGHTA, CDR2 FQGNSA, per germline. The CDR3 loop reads CASSSFGVTYNSPLHF. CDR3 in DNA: TGTGCCAGCAGCTCCTTCGGGGTAACCTATAATTCACCCCTCCACTTT.

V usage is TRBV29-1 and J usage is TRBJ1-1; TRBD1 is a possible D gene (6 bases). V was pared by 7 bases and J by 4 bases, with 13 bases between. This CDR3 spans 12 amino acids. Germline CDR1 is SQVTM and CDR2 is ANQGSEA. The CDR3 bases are TGCAGCGGCCTACAGGGTTCCACTGAAGCTTTCTTT. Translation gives CSGLQGSTEAFF. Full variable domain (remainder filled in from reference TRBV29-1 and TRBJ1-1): SAVISQKPSRDICQRGTSLTIQCQVDSQVTMMFWYRQQPGQSLTLIATANQGSEATYESGFVIDKFPISRPNLTFSTLTVSNMSPEDSSIYLCSGLQGSTEAFFGQGTRLTVV.

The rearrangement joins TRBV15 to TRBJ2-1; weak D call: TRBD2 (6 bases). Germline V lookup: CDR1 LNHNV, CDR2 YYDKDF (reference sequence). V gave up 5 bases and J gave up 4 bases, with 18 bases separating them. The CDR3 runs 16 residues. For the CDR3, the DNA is TGTGCCACCAGCCTCAACCGGGGCGGGGCTTACAATGAGCAGTTCTTC. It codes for CATSLNRGGAYNEQFF.

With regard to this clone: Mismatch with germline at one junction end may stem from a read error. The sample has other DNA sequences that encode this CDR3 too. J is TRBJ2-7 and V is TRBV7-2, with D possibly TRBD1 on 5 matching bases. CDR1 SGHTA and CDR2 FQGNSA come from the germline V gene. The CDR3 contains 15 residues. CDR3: CASSLGVSTAYEQYF. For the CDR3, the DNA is TGTGCTAGCAGCTTAGGGGTTTCGACTGCCTACGAGCAGTACTTC.